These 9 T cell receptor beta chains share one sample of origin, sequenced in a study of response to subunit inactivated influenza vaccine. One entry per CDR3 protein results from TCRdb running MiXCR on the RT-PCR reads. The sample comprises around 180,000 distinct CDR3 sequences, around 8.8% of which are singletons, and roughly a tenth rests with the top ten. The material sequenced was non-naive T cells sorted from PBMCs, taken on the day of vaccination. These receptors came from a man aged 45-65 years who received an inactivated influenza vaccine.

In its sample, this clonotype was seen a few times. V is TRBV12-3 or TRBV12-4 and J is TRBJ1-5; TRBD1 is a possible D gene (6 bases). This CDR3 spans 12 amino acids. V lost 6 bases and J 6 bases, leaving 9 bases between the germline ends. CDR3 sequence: CASRSTGQPQHF. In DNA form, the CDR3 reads TGTGCCAGCAGGTCGACAGGTCAGCCCCAGCATTTT.

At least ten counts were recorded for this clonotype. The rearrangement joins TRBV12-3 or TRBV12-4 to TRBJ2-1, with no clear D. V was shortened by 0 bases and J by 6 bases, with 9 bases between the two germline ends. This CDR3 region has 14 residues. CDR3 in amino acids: CASSLASITNEQFF. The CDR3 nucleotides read TGTGCCAGCAGTTTAGCGTCGATCACCAATGAGCAGTTCTTC.

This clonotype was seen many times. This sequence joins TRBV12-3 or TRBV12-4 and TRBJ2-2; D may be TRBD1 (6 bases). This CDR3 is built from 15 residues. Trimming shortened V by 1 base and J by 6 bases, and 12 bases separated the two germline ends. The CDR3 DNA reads TGTGCCAGCAGTTTAGGGGTGGGGGCCTCCGGGGAGCTGTTTTTT. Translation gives CASSLGVGASGELFF.

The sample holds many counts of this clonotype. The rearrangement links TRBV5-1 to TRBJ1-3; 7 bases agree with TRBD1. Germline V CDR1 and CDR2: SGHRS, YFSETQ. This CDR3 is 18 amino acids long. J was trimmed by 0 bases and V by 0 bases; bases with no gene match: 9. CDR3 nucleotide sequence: TGCGCCAGCAGCTTGGTCGGGACAGTTCTCGGCTCTGGAAACACCATATATTTT. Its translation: CASSLVGTVLGSGNTIYF.

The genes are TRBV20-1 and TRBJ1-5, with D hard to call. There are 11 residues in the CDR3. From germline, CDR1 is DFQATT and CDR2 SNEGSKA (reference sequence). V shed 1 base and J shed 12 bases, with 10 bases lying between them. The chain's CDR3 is CSARGGKDQHF. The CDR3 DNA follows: TGCAGTGCTAGAGGTGGGAAAGACCAGCATTTT.

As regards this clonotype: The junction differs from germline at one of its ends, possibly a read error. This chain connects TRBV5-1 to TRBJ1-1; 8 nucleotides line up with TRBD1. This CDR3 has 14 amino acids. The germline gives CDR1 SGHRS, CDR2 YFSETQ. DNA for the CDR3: TGCGCCAGCAGGTTGGGACAGGTCAACACTGAAGCTTTCTTT. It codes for CASRLGQVNTEAFF.

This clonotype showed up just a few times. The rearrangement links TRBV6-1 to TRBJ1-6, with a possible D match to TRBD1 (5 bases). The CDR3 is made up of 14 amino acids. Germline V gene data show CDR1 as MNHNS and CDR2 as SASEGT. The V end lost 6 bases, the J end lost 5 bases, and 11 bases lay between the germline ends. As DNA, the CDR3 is TGTGCCAGCAGGGGGCAGGGCCATAATTCACCCCTCCACTTT. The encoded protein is CASRGQGHNSPLHF.

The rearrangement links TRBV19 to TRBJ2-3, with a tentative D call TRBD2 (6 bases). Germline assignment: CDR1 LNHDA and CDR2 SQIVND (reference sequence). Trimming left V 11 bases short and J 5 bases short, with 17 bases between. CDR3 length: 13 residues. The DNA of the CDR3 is TGTGCCTGCGGGGAGCAGGGAGTAGATACGCAGTATTTT. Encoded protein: CACGEQGVDTQYF.

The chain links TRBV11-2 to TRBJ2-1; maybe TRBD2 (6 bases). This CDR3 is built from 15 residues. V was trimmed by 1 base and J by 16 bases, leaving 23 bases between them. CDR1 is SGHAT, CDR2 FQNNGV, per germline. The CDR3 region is CASSLVPAGGPQEFF. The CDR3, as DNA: TGTGCCAGCAGCTTAGTGCCAGCGGGCGGGCCCCAGGAATTCTTC.